One and the same sample provided the 5 T cell receptor beta chains below, sequenced in a study of blood T cell repertoires in COVID-19. Using immunoSEQ multiplex PCR, the repertoire was profiled, and TCRdb retains in-frame clones only, with some absent. The data contain some 78,000 clones, about 89% of them seen just once; the ten biggest clones take up 9% to 15%. Sequencing was done on a sample of peripheral blood. The receptors come from a man aged 65 to 85 with active or convalescent COVID-19.

The chain is built from TRBV6-5 and TRBJ2-7; maybe TRBD1 (6 bases). CDR3 size: 15 residues. The germline V gene has CDR1 MNHEY and CDR2 SVGAGI. The V end was cut by 2 bases, the J end by 3 bases, with 14 bases between. The CDR3 here is CASSYRLQGNYEQYF. CDR3 DNA: TGTGCCAGCAGTTACCGACTACAGGGAAACTACGAGCAGTACTTC.

The V call is TRBV5-1, the J call TRBJ1-1, with D hard to call. Trimming left V 4 bases short and J 2 bases short, with 12 bases between. The CDR3 has 14 residues. CDR1 SGHRS and CDR2 YFSETQ come from the germline V gene. The CDR3 loop is CASSQKAGNTEAFF. CDR3 bases: TGCGCCAGCAGCCAAAAGGCAGGTAACACTGAAGCTTTCTTT.

This chain connects TRBV15 to TRBJ1-1; D unclear. V lost 0 bases and J 8 bases, leaving 16 bases between the germline ends. Germline values: CDR1 LNHNV, CDR2 YYDKDF (reference sequence). The CDR3 totals 15 residues. The CDR3 spells CATSRDQAGTNEAFF. CDR3 nucleotides: TGTGCCACCAGCAGAGATCAAGCGGGCACAAACGAAGCTTTCTTT.

The rearrangement links TRBV7-6 to TRBJ2-1, with D maybe TRBD2 (7 bases). The V gene's germline CDR1 is SGHVS and CDR2 FNYEAQ. V shed 2 bases and J shed 0 bases, with 14 bases lying between them. The CDR3 length is 17 residues. The DNA of the CDR3 is TGTGCCAGCAGCTTACGGTGGCGGGGGCGCTCCTACAATGAGCAGTTCTTC. This translates into CASSLRWRGRSYNEQFF.

J is TRBJ2-7 and V is TRBV4-1; 7 bases are shared with TRBD1. Germline CDR1 reads MGHRA; CDR2 reads YSYEKL. With 4 bases clipped from V and 3 bases from J, the junction kept 6 bases outside the gene matches. The CDR3 has 14 residues. The CDR3 region is CASSPRDRYYEQYF. The CDR3 nucleotides read TGCGCCAGCAGCCCCCGGGACAGATACTACGAGCAGTACTTC.